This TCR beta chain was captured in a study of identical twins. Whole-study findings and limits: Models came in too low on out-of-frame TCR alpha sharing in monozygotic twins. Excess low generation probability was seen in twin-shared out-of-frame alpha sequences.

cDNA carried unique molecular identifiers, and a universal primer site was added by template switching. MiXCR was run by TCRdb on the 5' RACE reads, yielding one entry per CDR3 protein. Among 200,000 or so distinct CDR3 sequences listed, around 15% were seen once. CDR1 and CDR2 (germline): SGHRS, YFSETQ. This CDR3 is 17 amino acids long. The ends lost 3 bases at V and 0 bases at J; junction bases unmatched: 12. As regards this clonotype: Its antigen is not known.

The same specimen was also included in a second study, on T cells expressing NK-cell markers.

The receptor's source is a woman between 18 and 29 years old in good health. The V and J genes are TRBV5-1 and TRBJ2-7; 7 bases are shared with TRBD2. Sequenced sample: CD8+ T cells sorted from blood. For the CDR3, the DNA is TGCGCCAGCAGCTGGAAGGCCGATAGCGGGCGCTCCTACGAGCAGTACTTC. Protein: CASSWKADSGRSYEQYF. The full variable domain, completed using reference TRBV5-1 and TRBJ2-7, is KAGVTQTPRYLIKTRGQQVTLSCSPISGHRSVSWYQQTPGQGLQFLFEYFSETQRNKGNFPGRFSGRQFSNSRSEMNVSTLELGDSALYLCASSWKADSGRSYEQYFGPGTRLTVT.